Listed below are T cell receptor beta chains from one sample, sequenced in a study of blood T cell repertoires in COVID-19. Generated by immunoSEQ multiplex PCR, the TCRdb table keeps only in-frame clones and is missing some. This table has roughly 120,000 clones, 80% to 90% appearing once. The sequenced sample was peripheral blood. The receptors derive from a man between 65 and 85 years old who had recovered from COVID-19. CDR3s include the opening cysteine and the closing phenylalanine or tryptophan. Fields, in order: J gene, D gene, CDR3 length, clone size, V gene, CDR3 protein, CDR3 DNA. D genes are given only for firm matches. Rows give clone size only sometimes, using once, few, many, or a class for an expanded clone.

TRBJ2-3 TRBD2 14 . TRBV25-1 CATSRGGNTDTQYF TGTGCCACCTCTCGCGGGGGGAACACAGATACGCAGTATTTT
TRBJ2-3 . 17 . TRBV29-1 CSVEAPGRGPSTDTQYF TGCAGCGTTGAAGCTCCGGGCCGGGGTCCTAGCACAGATACGCAGTATTTT
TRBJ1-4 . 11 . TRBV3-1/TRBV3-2 CATAENEKLFF TGTGCCACCGCCGAGAACGAAAAACTGTTTTTT
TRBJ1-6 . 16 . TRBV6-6 CASSAVQGLGNSPLHF TGTGCCAGCAGTGCCGTACAGGGCTTAGGCAATTCACCCCTCCACTTT
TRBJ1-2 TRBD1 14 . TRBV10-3 CASAGTGGNYGYTF TGTGCCAGCGCCGGGACAGGAGGTAACTATGGCTACACCTTC
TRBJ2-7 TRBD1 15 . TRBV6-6 CASSRQGPSSYEQYF TGTGCCAGCAGTAGACAGGGTCCCAGCTCCTACGAGCAGTACTTC
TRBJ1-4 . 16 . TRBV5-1 CASSLVGAELNEKLFF TGCGCCAGCAGCTTGGTGGGGGCAGAGCTTAATGAAAAACTGTTTTTT
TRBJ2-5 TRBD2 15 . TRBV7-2 CASSRSGGPQETQYF TGTGCCAGCAGCCGTAGCGGGGGGCCTCAAGAGACCCAGTACTTC
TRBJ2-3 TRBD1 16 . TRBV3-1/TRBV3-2 CASTEGQGGSTDTQYF TGTGCCAGCACCGAGGGACAGGGGGGGAGCACAGATACGCAGTATTTT
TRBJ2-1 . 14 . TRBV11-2 CASSLAGPYNEQFF TGTGCCAGCAGCTTAGCGGGTCCTTACAATGAGCAGTTCTTC
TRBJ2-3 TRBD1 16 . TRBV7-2 CASSPPGQGWTDTQYF TGTGCCAGCAGCCCCCCGGGACAGGGATGGACAGATACGCAGTATTTT
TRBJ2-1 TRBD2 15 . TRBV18 CASSPGLAINNEQFF TGTGCCAGCTCACCTGGACTAGCGATAAACAATGAGCAGTTCTTC
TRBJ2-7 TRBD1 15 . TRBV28 CASSPTTGGVYEQYF TGTGCCAGCAGCCCGACGACAGGGGGGGTCTACGAGCAGTACTTC
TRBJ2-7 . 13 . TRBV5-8 CASSLVQTYEQYF TGTGCCAGCAGCTTGGTACAGACGTACGAGCAGTACTTC
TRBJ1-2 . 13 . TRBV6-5 CASSYVQGGGYTF TGTGCCAGCAGTTACGTGCAGGGCGGTGGCTACACCTTC
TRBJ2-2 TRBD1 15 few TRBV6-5 CASSRDRGLAGELFF TGTGCCAGCAGCCGGGACAGGGGGCTGGCCGGGGAGCTGTTTTTT
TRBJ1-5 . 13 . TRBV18 CASSPPGAQPQHF TGTGCCAGCTCACCACCAGGGGCCCAGCCCCAGCATTTT
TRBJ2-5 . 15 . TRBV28 CASSLTGQTEETQYF TGTGCCAGCAGTTTAACAGGTCAGACAGAAGAGACCCAGTACTTC
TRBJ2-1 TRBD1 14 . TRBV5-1 CASSEGTGGNEQFF TGCGCCAGCAGCGAAGGTACAGGGGGTAATGAGCAGTTCTTC
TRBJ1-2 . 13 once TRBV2 CASRADSPRGYTF TGTGCCAGCAGGGCGGACAGCCCACGGGGCTACACCTTC
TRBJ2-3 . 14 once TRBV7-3 CASSLGPSTDTQYF TGTGCCAGCAGCTTAGGCCCAAGCACAGATACGCAGTATTTT
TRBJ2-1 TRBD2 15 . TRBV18 CASTLGLAVYNEQFF TGTGCCAGCACCCTGGGACTAGCGGTTTACAATGAGCAGTTCTTC
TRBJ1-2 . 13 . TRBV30 CAWSVGQGYGYTF TGTGCCTGGAGTGTAGGGCAGGGCTATGGCTACACCTTC
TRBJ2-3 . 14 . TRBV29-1 CSSWGTSSTDTQYF TGCAGCTCATGGGGGACTTCGAGCACAGATACGCAGTATTTT
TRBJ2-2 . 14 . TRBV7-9 CASSLNLVDGELFF TGTGCCAGCAGCTTAAATCTAGTGGACGGGGAGCTGTTTTTT
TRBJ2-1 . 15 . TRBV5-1 CASSLVGSGDNEQFF TGCGCCAGCAGCTTGGTCGGGAGCGGCGACAATGAGCAGTTCTTC
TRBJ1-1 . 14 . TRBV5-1 CASSPDEGRTEAFF TGCGCCAGCAGCCCCGACGAGGGAAGGACTGAAGCTTTCTTT
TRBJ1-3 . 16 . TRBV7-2 CASSPRGHLSGNTIYF TGTGCCAGCAGCCCGAGAGGGCACCTCTCTGGAAACACCATATATTTT